A single sample is the source of the 14 T cell receptor beta chains below, sequenced in a study of T-cell memory formation after mild COVID-19. TCRdb called the 5' RACE reads again in MiXCR, with one record for every CDR3 protein. In the table there are roughly 610,000 distinct CDR3 sequences, roughly 17% of which are singletons. The sequencing sample was made of PBMCs or a T cell subset sorted from them (not recorded which). All receptors derive from an adult woman who had mild COVID-19 (a few samples of this study predate the infection). Cell type and time point are not known.

This clonotype showed up just a few times. This rearrangement joins TRBV2 to TRBJ2-1, with 13 bases fitting TRBD2. The CDR3 loop spans 15 amino acids. Unmatched junction bases numbered 5, after V lost 2 bases and J lost 10 bases. From germline, CDR1 is SNHLY and CDR2 FYNNEI. Here the CDR3 DNA reads TGTGCCAGCAGTGAATACGGGACTAGCGGGGCGGAGCAGTTCTTC. Translated, it gives CASSEYGTSGAEQFF.

The sample holds many counts of this clonotype. The V call is TRBV2, the J call TRBJ1-1; 7 bases are shared with TRBD1. From germline, CDR1 is SNHLY and CDR2 FYNNEI. The CDR3 has 14 amino acids. V lost 5 bases, J lost 2 bases, and 5 bases stayed unmatched. The CDR3 DNA is TGTGCCAGCAGTTTTCAGGGGGGAAACACTGAAGCTTTCTTT. Encoded protein: CASSFQGGNTEAFF.

The chain combines TRBV5-4 with TRBJ1-1; the match to TRBD1 covers 7 bases. The CDR3 is made up of 15 amino acids. Germline-derived CDR1 and CDR2 are SGHNT and YYREEE (reference sequence). The trim removed 3 bases at V and 0 bases at J, leaving 5 bases unmatched. As DNA, the CDR3 is TGTGCCAGCAGCTATCCACAGGGGATGAACACTGAAGCTTTCTTT. Its translation is CASSYPQGMNTEAFF.

The chain uses TRBV12-3 or TRBV12-4 and TRBJ2-7; TRBD1 agrees at 7 bases. The CDR3 sequence is 15 residues long. V lost 5 bases and J lost 3; bases outside the gene matches: 10. The CDR3 sequence: CASSLTKTGFYEQYF. The CDR3 coding sequence is TGTGCCAGCAGTCTTACTAAGACAGGGTTCTACGAGCAGTACTTC.

This rearrangement joins TRBV5-4 to TRBJ2-3; 11 bases align to TRBD2. Unmatched junction bases numbered 11, after V lost 4 bases and J lost 4 bases. Looked up from germline, CDR1 is SGHNT and CDR2 is YYREEE (reference sequence). This CDR3 region has 17 residues. Here the CDR3 reads CASSLGGPSGRPDTQYF. CDR3 DNA sequence: TGTGCCAGCAGCCTCGGGGGCCCTAGCGGGAGGCCAGATACGCAGTATTTT.

This sequence joins TRBV27 and TRBJ1-2; 8 nucleotides match TRBD1. The CDR3 spans 13 residues. The J segment lost 8 bases and the V segment lost 6 bases, leaving 8 bases of the junction unmatched. Germline assignment: CDR1 MNHEY and CDR2 SMNVEV (reference sequence). The CDR3 sequence: CASSTGQGWGYTF. The CDR3, as DNA: TGTGCCAGCAGCACCGGACAGGGCTGGGGCTACACCTTC.

The chain combines TRBV6-5 with TRBJ1-6, with TRBD1 matching over 9 bases. J lost 6 bases, V lost 6 bases, and 3 bases had no gene match. Germline V gene lookup returns CDR1 MNHEY and CDR2 SVGAGI. The CDR3 has 14 residues. The CDR3 nucleotides read TGTGCCAGCAGCGGGACAGGGTCTAATTCACCCCTCCACTTT. It yields the protein CASSGTGSNSPLHF.

This chain links TRBV6-6 with TRBJ1-1, with TRBD1 as a possible D gene (5 bases). V shed 1 base and J shed 8 bases, with 8 bases lying between them. Per germline, CDR1 MNHNY and CDR2 SVGAGI (reference sequence). The CDR3 contains 12 residues. Written as DNA, the CDR3 is TGTGCCAGCAGTTACTTCGACAGCGAAGCTTTCTTT. This sequence encodes CASSYFDSEAFF.

This clonotype was detected a few times. V is TRBV13 and J is TRBJ2-2; D gene ambiguous. This CDR3 region has 16 residues. Between the trimmed V and J ends, which lost 1 base and 1 base, there was a span of 10 bases. Germline CDR1 is PRHDT and CDR2 is FYEKMQ (reference sequence). CDR3 in DNA: TGTGCCAGCAGCTTAGATTCGGAGCGGAACACCGGGGAGCTGTTTTTT. This codes for CASSLDSERNTGELFF.

This clonotype was seen a handful of times. This chain links TRBV24-1 with TRBJ1-5, with 9 nucleotides matching TRBD1. The CDR3 contains 16 residues. The V and J ends lost 6 bases and 7 bases, in that order; junction bases with no gene match: 12. Per germline, CDR1 KGHDR and CDR2 SFDVKD. The CDR3: CATSSRTGVDGQPQHF. The CDR3 DNA sequence: TGTGCCACCAGTTCGCGGACAGGGGTGGATGGGCAGCCCCAGCATTTT.

The gene calls are TRBV20-1 and TRBJ2-1, with D unresolved. The germline V gene encodes CDR1 DFQATT and CDR2 SNEGSKA (reference sequence). The CDR3 has 14 residues. V was shortened by 0 bases and J by 9 bases, with 15 bases between the two germline ends. The CDR3 region has the DNA TGCAGTGCTAGAGAGGTTGGTGTCTCCTTTGAGCAGTTCTTC. Translating it yields CSAREVGVSFEQFF.

The CDR3 DNA reads TGTGCCAGCAGCCAGATGGGGGGAGGGGAGACCCAGTACTTC. This codes for CASSQMGGGETQYF. This chain uses TRBV12-3 or TRBV12-4 with TRBJ2-5; 7 nucleotides match TRBD2. The CDR3 extends over 14 amino acids. V trimming: 6 bases; J trimming: 5 bases; junction bases outside the gene matches: 9.

This clonotype was recorded at least ten times. This chain connects TRBV12-3 or TRBV12-4 to TRBJ1-1, with TRBD1 as a possible D gene (6 bases). This CDR3 has 14 residues. Between the trimmed V and J ends, which lost 3 bases and 6 bases, there was a span of 14 bases. CDR3 residues: CASSFGQRGAEAFF. In DNA, the CDR3 is TGTGCCAGCAGTTTCGGACAGCGGGGCGCTGAAGCTTTCTTT.

This clonotype was counted between two and nine times. The CDR3 nucleotides are TGTGCCAGCAGCCAAGTTTGGACCAACACCGGGGAGCTGTTTTTT. Translation: CASSQVWTNTGELFF. The J gene is TRBJ2-2, the V gene TRBV4-2; D call uncertain. The V end was cut by 1 base, the J end by 2 bases, with 8 bases between. Germline V gene data show CDR1 as LGHNA and CDR2 as YNFKEQ. The CDR3 runs to 15 residues.